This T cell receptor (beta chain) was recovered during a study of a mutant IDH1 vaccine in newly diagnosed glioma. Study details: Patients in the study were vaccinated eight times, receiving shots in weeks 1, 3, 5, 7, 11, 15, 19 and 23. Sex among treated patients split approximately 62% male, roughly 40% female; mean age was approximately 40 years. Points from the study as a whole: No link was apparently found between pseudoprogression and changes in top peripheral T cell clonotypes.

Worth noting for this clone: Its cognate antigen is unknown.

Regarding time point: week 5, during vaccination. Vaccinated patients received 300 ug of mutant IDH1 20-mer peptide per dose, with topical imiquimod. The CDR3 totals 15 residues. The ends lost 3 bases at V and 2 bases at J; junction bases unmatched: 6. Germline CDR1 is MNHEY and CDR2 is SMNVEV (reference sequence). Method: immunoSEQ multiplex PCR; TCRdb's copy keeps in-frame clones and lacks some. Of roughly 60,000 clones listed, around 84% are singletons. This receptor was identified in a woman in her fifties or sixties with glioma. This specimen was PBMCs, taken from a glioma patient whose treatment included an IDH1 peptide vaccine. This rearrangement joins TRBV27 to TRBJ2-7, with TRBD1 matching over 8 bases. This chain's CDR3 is CASSFEHRGTYEQYF. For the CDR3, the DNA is TGTGCCAGCAGTTTCGAACACAGGGGGACCTACGAGCAGTACTTC.